The 10 T cell receptor beta chains below come from one sample, sequenced in a study of shared T cell receptors in the human thymus. Libraries were prepared by immunoSEQ multiplex PCR; TCRdb keeps only in-frame clonotypes and omits some of them. Of 600,000 or so clones listed, around 87% are singletons. These records were also assigned to another study, of human thymus T cells.

The sample comprised thymocytes. These receptors came from a boy less than two years old with a congenital heart defect.

The V and J genes are TRBV5-6 and TRBJ1-5; D is unresolved. The V end lost 2 bases, the J end lost 9 bases, and 24 bases lay between the germline ends. The CDR3 spans 17 residues. The germline V gene has CDR1 SGHDT and CDR2 YYEEEE. The DNA of the CDR3 is TGTGCCAGCAGCTTAGGCTTCGACAAACTGCTCCCGACGCCCCAGCATTTT. Its protein product is CASSLGFDKLLPTPQHF.

In DNA, the CDR3 is TGCGCCAGCGGTAGACTAGCGGGGGTCTACAATGAGCAGTTCTTC. It encodes CASGRLAGVYNEQFF. The rearrangement uses TRBV4-1 and TRBJ2-1; TRBD2 matches at 12 bases. This CDR3 contains 15 residues. Germline CDR1 reads MGHRA; CDR2 reads YSYEKL. J gave up 3 bases and V 8 bases, and 5 bases lay outside the gene matches.

This clone occurred once. The rearrangement uses TRBV9 and TRBJ2-2; a weak D match, TRBD1 (6 bases). This CDR3 has 15 amino acids. Germline loops: CDR1 SGDLS, CDR2 YYNGEE. V shed 2 bases and J shed 5 bases, with 13 bases lying between them. The CDR3 region has the DNA TGTGCCAGCAGCGTTAGAGGGGGTGGAACCGGGGAGCTGTTTTTT. Its protein is CASSVRGGGTGELFF.

This chain joins TRBV7-2 and TRBJ2-3; 9 nucleotides align to TRBD2. V lost 5 bases and J lost 0; bases outside the gene matches: 6. This CDR3 spans 16 amino acids. Germline V gene lookup returns CDR1 SGHTA and CDR2 FQGNSA. CDR3 DNA: TGTGCCAGCAGCAGTAGCGGGAGTTATAGCACAGATACGCAGTATTTT. Encoded protein: CASSSSGSYSTDTQYF.

CDR3 sequence (DNA): TGTGCCAGCAGTGAAAGGCGGGGGGGGACCAACACCGGGGAGCTGTTTTTT. This codes for CASSERRGGTNTGELFF. The chain couples TRBV2 to TRBJ2-2; 9 nucleotides line up with TRBD2. This CDR3 has 17 residues. With V trimmed by 2 bases and J by 2 bases, 6 bases remained unmatched. CDR1 SNHLY and CDR2 FYNNEI come from the germline V gene.

The rearrangement joins TRBV11-2 to TRBJ2-7, with 7 bases aligning to TRBD1. The germline CDR1 and CDR2 sequences are SGHAT and FQNNGV. The CDR3 runs to 15 residues. J gave up 2 bases and V 2 bases, and 6 bases lay outside the gene matches. CDR3 residues: CASSLRDSYTYEQYF. For the CDR3, the DNA is TGTGCCAGCAGCTTAAGGGACAGTTATACCTACGAGCAGTACTTC.

The chain uses TRBV25-1 and TRBJ2-5; D is perhaps TRBD2 (5 bases). V was shortened by 3 bases and J by 2 bases, with 10 bases between the two germline ends. CDR3 length equals 14 residues. Germline V CDR1 and CDR2: MGHDK, SYGVNS. The CDR3 sequence is CASSESGKQETQYF. CDR3 coding DNA: TGTGCCAGCAGTGAGTCCGGGAAACAAGAGACCCAGTACTTC. The full variable domain, rest sourced from reference TRBV25-1 and TRBJ2-5, is EADIYQTPRYLVIGTGKKITLECSQTMGHDKMYWYQQDPGMELHLIHYSYGVNSTEKGDLSSESTVSRIRTEHFPLTLESARPSHTSQYLCASSESGKQETQYFGPGTRLLVL.

This chain links TRBV6-1 with TRBJ2-5; 8 nucleotides match TRBD1. With V trimmed by 3 bases and J by 2 bases, 8 bases remained unmatched. This CDR3 has 16 residues. Germline CDR1 is MNHNS and CDR2 is SASEGT. The CDR3 is CASSDWTGSKQETQYF. As DNA, the CDR3 is TGTGCCAGCAGTGATTGGACAGGGAGTAAACAAGAGACCCAGTACTTC.

The genes are TRBV11-2 and TRBJ1-1; no definite D call. Germline V gene data show CDR1 as SGHAT and CDR2 as FQNNGV. This CDR3 contains 14 residues. The V end lost 0 bases, the J end lost 4 bases, and 9 bases lay between the germline ends. The CDR3 region has the DNA TGTGCCAGCAGCTTAGATCTGGGAGGCACTGAAGCTTTCTTT. Translation: CASSLDLGGTEAFF.

V and J are TRBV5-8 and TRBJ1-1, with a possible D match to TRBD1 (6 bases). Germline CDR1 reads SGHTS; CDR2 reads YDEGEE. V was clipped by 2 bases and J by 0 bases, with 14 bases between them. The CDR3 consists of 16 residues. CDR3 nucleotides: TGTGCCAGCAGCTTCGTCAGGGGCAGGATGAACACTGAAGCTTTCTTT. This encodes CASSFVRGRMNTEAFF.